This is a list of T cell receptor beta chains from one sample in a study of shared clonotypes between healthy human individuals. TCRdb's copy holds only in-frame clones and misses some; the assay was immunoSEQ multiplex PCR. The sample has about 1 million clones, about 75% seen once; the top ten hold approximately 1.5%. The sequencing sample was made of memory CD4+ T cells sorted from blood. The source is a man aged 18 to 29 in good health. The CDR3 runs from the conserved cysteine through the conserved F or W. A D gene is named only where the DNA matches it firmly.

v_call	d_call	j_call	cdr3_aa
TRBV18	-	TRBJ1-2	CASSPTREENGYTF
TRBV2	-	TRBJ1-2	CASSVKVHGYTF
TRBV7-6	-	TRBJ1-1	CASSSAGDRGAFF
TRBV11-1	-	TRBJ2-2	CASSLGTGKAGTNGELFF
TRBV6-5	-	TRBJ1-6	CASRTQGPYNSPLHF
TRBV6-5	-	TRBJ1-4	CASSGGRGTNEKLFF
TRBV28	TRBD1	TRBJ1-1	CASGQGADYTEAFF
TRBV27	-	TRBJ2-7	CASSPLSEQYF
TRBV2	-	TRBJ1-1	CASSGPWGYTEAFF
TRBV15	-	TRBJ1-1	CATSRGAGGNTEAFF
TRBV27	-	TRBJ2-3	CASSSRVTSTDTQYF